This TCR beta chain was documented in a study of shared clonotypes between healthy human individuals. Study-wide context: Those who served as donors were a couple of women and a few men between the ages of 18 and 49. For every donor, three CD4 naive, three CD4 memory, two CD8 naive and one CD8 memory plates were used.

Every contributor of samples was a Caucasian grown-up residing in Nashville, Tennessee. The CDR3 is 16 residues long. After removal of 5 bases from V and 1 base from J, the junction contained 4 bases not matched to a gene. Germline values: CDR1 MDHEN, CDR2 SYDVKM. TCRdb's table, derived via immunoSEQ multiplex PCR, lists solely in-frame clones and lacks some. The sample contains approximately 2,300,000 clones, about nine tenths of which appear only once. Findings and limits, study-wide: A few donors had around 5% of their naive CD4 clonotypes in common.

In the case of this clone: Antigen specificity is unknown.

This chain uses TRBV28 with TRBJ2-3, with 12 bases identical to TRBD2. Sequencing input: naive CD4+ T cells from PBMCs. The subset was: CD45RA+ positively selected. The receptor was derived from a man in his late teens or twenties in good health. Some clones in this sample may be carry-over from other donors' samples. The CDR3: CASSQRLAGGTDTQYF. The DNA of the CDR3 is TGTGCCAGCAGTCAGAGACTAGCGGGAGGCACAGATACGCAGTATTTT.